The T cell receptor beta chain described here comes from a study of blood T cells in healthy people across ages. Overall study findings and caveats: PBMCs that were unsorted prevented a conclusive naive versus antigen-experienced comparison. Observed TCR beta diversity per million T cells went down as age went up. This fall followed a roughly linear course with age.

In its sample, this clonotype was seen a few times. The antigen is unknown. V lost 0 bases and J 4 bases, leaving 13 bases between the germline ends. The CDR3 runs to 15 residues. Germline CDR1 reads DFQATT; CDR2 reads SNEGSKA (reference sequence). A J-beta primer mix and a sample-barcoded 5' primer were used in a second PCR of roughly 7 to 12 cycles. In TCRdb, the 5' RACE reads were re-called with MiXCR into one record per CDR3 protein. The data contain around 1.1 million distinct CDR3 sequences, about two fifths of them singletons. Sample: blood. V and J are TRBV20-1 and TRBJ2-1, with D unclear. The TCR originated in a man younger than 35 in good health. The CDR3 nucleotides read TGCAGTGCTAGAGATCCTGGCAGAATGTACAATGAGCAGTTCTTC. It codes for CSARDPGRMYNEQFF.